One sample yielded the 5 T cell receptor beta chains listed below, sequenced in a study of T cell responses to AZD1222 COVID-19 vaccine (dated by TCRdb to the early 2020s). Libraries were made using the immunoSEQ multiplex PCR assay. As stored in TCRdb, this immuneACCESS dataset retains in-frame rearrangements with V and J assigned. A fraction of the clones does not appear; measured against another copy, unresolved V genes explain less than half of the discrepancy, and the remainder lacks a known reason. The sample data list 150,000 or so clones, and 82% of these were observed just once. The ten largest clonotypes hold roughly 4.3% of the sample. Taken with the paper, the label for time point translates to: baseline before first vaccination. The treatment or condition label corresponds to: meningococcal conjugate vaccine given as trial control. Material: peripheral blood, obtained on day 0 of MenACWY control vaccination. The source of these receptors is an adult in good health.

J is TRBJ1-1 and V is TRBV19, with a possible D match to TRBD1 (5 bases). V was shortened by 3 bases and J by 10 bases, with 12 bases between the two germline ends. This CDR3 region has 12 residues. Germline V gene sequence: CDR1 LNHDA, CDR2 SQIVND (reference sequence). CDR3 in amino acids: CASSISRGTAFF. CDR3 nucleotides: TGTGCCAGTAGTATTTCAAGAGGGACAGCTTTCTTT.

This clone showed up just a few times. Here the CDR3 reads CATSDPTVGEAFF. CDR3 DNA: TGTGCCACCAGTGACCCGACCGTTGGGGAAGCTTTCTTT. J is TRBJ1-1 and V is TRBV24-1; D unclear. Germline V lookup: CDR1 KGHDR, CDR2 SFDVKD. Trimming removed 4 bases at V and 8 bases at J, with 13 bases between. The CDR3 runs 13 residues.

V usage is TRBV19 and J usage is TRBJ2-5; D might be TRBD1 or TRBD2, each matching 5 bases. V was cut by 1 base and J by 1 base, with 13 bases left in between. The V gene's germline CDR1 is LNHDA and CDR2 SQIVND (reference sequence). The CDR3 extends over 16 amino acids. The CDR3 nucleotides are TGTGCCAGTAGTATAGGAGTAGGGGCGGGCCAAGAGACCCAGTACTTC. Translating it yields CASSIGVGAGQETQYF.

Regarding this clone: The same CDR3 arises from other DNA sequences in this sample as well. The rearrangement links TRBV15 to TRBJ1-1; a possible D gene is TRBD1 (5 bases). Trimming removed 0 bases at V and 1 base at J, with 6 bases between. CDR1 and CDR2 from the germline V gene are LNHNV and YYDKDF (reference sequence). CDR3 length: 14 amino acids. DNA of the CDR3: TGTGCCACCAGCAGAGATGGGGGGAACACTGAAGCTTTCTTT. It encodes CATSRDGGNTEAFF. The full variable domain, completed using reference TRBV15 and TRBJ1-1, is DAMVIQNPRYQVTQFGKPVTLSCSQTLNHNVMYWYQQKSSQAPKLLFHYYDKDFNNEADTPDNFQSRRPNTSFCFLDIRSPGLGDTAMYLCATSRDGGNTEAFFGQGTRLTVV.

CDR3: CASSSGGLQETQYF. Here the CDR3 DNA reads TGTGCCAGTAGTAGCGGGGGCCTACAAGAGACCCAGTACTTC. The chain is built from TRBV19 and TRBJ2-5; tentative D call: TRBD2 (7 bases). Germline V gene lookup returns CDR1 LNHDA and CDR2 SQIVND (reference sequence). The CDR3 spans 14 residues. Trimming took 4 bases from V and 2 from J, leaving 11 bases between them.